This TCR beta chain is from a study of T-cell memory formation after mild COVID-19. Germline values: CDR1 MNHEY, CDR2 SMNVEV (reference sequence). This CDR3 contains 15 residues. Trimming at V came to 5 bases and at J to 10 bases, leaving 14 bases not matched to a gene. This clonotype came up a few times. TCRdb processed the 5' RACE reads anew with MiXCR; each CDR3 protein has one entry. The sample holds 470,000 or so distinct CDR3 sequences, 15% to 20% seen once. The TCR was taken from an adult woman who had mild COVID-19 (a few samples of this study predate the infection). Cell type and time point are not known. Sequenced input: PBMCs or a T cell subset sorted from them (not recorded which). This chain connects TRBV27 to TRBJ2-3; 8 nucleotides align to TRBD1. The CDR3: CASSPRDRLKEAQYF. The CDR3 DNA follows: TGTGCCAGCAGTCCACGGGACAGGTTGAAAGAAGCGCAGTATTTT.